Sequencing of this TCR beta chain was carried out in a study of T cell changes during pregnancy in multiple sclerosis. Germline lookup yields CDR1 LNHDA and CDR2 SQIVND (reference sequence). This CDR3 is built from 15 residues. The ends lost 4 bases at V and 5 bases at J; junction bases unmatched: 7. Profiled with immunoSEQ multiplex PCR; TCRdb holds only in-frame clones, not every one. The sample holds 60,000 to 85,000 clones, about 92% seen once. This TCR was sampled from a female donor in good health, enrolled as a control in a pregnancy study. This material consisted of peripheral blood, taken in the second trimester of pregnancy. The chain links TRBV19 to TRBJ1-5; TRBD1 matches 8 bases. The CDR3 sequence is CASSTAGGVHQPQHF. CDR3 DNA: TGTGCCAGTAGTACCGCAGGGGGCGTTCATCAGCCCCAGCATTTT.